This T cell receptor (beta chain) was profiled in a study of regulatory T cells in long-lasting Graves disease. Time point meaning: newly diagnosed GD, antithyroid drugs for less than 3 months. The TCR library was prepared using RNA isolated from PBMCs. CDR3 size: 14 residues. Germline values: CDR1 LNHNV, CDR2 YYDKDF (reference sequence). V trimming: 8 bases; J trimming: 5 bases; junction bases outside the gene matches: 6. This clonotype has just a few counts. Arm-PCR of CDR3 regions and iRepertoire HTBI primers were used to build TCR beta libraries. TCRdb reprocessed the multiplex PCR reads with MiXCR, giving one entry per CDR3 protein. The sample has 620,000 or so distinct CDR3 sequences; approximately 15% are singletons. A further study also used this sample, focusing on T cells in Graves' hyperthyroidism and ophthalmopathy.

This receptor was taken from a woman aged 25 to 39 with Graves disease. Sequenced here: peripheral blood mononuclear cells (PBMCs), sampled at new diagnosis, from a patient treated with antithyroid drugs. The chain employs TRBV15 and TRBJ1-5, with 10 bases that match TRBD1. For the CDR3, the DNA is TGTGCCACCTCGGGGACAGGGGTCCATCAGCCCCAGCATTTT. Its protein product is CATSGTGVHQPQHF.